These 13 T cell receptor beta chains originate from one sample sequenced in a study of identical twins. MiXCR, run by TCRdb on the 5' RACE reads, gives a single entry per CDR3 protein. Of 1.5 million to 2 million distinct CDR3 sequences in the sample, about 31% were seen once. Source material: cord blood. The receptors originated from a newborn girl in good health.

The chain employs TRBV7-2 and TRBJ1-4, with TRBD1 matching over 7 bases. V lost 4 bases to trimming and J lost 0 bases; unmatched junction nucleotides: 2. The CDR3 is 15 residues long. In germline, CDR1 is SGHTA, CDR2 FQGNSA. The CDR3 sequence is CASSWGTATNEKLFF. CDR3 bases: TGTGCCAGCAGCTGGGGGACAGCAACTAATGAAAAACTGTTTTTT.

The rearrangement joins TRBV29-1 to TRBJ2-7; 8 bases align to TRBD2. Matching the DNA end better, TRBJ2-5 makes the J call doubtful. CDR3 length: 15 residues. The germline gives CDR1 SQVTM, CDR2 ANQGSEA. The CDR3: CSVEETSEGLPTQYF. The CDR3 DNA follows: TGCAGCGTTGAAGAGACTAGCGAGGGCCTCCCGACCCAGTACTTC.

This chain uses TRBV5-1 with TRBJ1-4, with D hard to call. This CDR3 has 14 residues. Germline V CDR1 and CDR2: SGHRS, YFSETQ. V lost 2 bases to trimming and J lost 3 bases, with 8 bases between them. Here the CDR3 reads CASSFFDPNEKLFF. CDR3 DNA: TGCGCCAGCAGCTTCTTCGACCCTAATGAAAAACTGTTTTTT.

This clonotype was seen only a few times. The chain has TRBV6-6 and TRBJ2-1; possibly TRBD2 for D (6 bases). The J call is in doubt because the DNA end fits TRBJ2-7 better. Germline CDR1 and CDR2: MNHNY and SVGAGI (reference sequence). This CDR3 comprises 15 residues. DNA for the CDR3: TGTGCCAGCAGTTATTTCGGGGACTCCTACAATGAGCAGTACTTC. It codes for CASSYFGDSYNEQYF.

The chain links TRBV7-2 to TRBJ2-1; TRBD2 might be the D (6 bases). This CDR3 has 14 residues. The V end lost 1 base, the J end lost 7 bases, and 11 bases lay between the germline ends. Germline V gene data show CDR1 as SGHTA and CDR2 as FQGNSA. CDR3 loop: CASSLERLENEQFF. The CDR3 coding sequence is TGTGCCAGCAGCTTAGAAAGACTAGAGAATGAGCAGTTCTTC. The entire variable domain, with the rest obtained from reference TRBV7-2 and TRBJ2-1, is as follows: GAGVSQSPSNKVTEKGKDVELRCDPISGHTALYWYRQSLGQGLEFLIYFQGNSAPDKSGLPSDRFSAERTGGSVSTLTIQRTQQEDSAVYLCASSLERLENEQFFGPGTRLTVL.

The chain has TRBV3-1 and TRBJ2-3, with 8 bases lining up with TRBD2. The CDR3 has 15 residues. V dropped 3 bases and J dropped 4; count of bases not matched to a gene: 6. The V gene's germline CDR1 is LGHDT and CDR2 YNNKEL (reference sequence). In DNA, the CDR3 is TGTGCCAGCAGCCAGGGGGGACTAGAGTCAGATACGCAGTATTTT. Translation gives CASSQGGLESDTQYF.

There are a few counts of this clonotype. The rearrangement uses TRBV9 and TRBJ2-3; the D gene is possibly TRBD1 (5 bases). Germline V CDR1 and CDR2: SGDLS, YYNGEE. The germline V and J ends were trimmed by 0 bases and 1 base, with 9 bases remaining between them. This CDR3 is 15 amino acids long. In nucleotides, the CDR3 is TGTGCCAGCAGCGTAGGCGGCAGGGGCACAGATACGCAGTATTTT. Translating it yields CASSVGGRGTDTQYF.

The CDR3 protein is CASSWTEGGYTF. The CDR3 DNA follows: TGCGCCAGCAGCTGGACGGAAGGAGGCTACACCTTC. The chain couples TRBV5-1 to TRBJ1-2, with unresolved D. This CDR3 spans 12 amino acids. The germline V and J ends were trimmed by 3 bases and 8 bases, with 11 bases remaining between them. Germline V gives CDR1 SGHRS, CDR2 YFSETQ.

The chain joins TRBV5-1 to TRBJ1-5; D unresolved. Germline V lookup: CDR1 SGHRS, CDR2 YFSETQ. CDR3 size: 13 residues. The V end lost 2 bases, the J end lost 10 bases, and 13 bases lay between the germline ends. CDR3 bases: TGCGCCAGCAGCTTTGAGGAGGGCCATCCCCAGCATTTT. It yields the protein CASSFEEGHPQHF.

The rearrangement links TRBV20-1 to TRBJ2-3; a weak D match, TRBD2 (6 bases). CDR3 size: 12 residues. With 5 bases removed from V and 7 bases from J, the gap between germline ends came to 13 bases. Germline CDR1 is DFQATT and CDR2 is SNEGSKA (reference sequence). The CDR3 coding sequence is TGCAGTGCTTCCCTAGCGAAATATACGCAGTATTTT. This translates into CSASLAKYTQYF.

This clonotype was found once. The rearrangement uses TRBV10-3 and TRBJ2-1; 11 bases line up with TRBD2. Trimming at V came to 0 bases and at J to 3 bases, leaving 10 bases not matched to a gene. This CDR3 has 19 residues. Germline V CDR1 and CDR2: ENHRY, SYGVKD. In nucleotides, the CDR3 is TGTGCCATCAGTGAGTCGACTAGCGGGACCCTGACCTACTACAATGAGCAGTTCTTC. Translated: CAISESTSGTLTYYNEQFF.

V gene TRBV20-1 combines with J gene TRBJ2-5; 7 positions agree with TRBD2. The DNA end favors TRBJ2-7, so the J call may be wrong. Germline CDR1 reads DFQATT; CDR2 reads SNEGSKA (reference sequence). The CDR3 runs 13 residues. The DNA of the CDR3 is TGCAGTGCTAGCCGCGGGAGAAGCTACGAGCAGTACTTC. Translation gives CSASRGRSYEQYF.

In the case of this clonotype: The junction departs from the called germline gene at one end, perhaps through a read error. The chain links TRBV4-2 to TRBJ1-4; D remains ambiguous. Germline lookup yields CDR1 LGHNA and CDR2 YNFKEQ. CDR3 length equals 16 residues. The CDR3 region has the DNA TGTGCCAGCAGCCAAGATCCAGTTGCAACTAATGAAAGACTGTTTTTT. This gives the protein CASSQDPVATNERLFF.